The clone carrying this T cell receptor (beta chain) has at least ten counts. The antigen is undetermined. Unmatched junction bases numbered 10, after V lost 5 bases and J lost 4 bases. This CDR3 has 15 amino acids. Germline lookup yields CDR1 SGHTA and CDR2 FQGNSA. Investigators took 8.5 to 10 milliliters of peripheral blood from every donor. The data were obtained in a study of blood T cells in healthy people across ages. Study-wide results and limits: Roughly linearly, TCR beta diversity per million T cells fell as age increased.

Primers used in a second PCR of roughly 6 to 12 cycles were a sample-barcoded 5' primer and a J-beta primer mix. A template-switch adaptor that had 12 random nucleotides put a tag on each cDNA molecule. Researchers report that each sample yielded at least 2.5 million CDR3-containing paired-end reads. TCRdb analysed the 5' RACE reads with MiXCR anew, one entry per CDR3 protein. There are around 1.7 million distinct CDR3 sequences in the sample; under 30% occur only once, and around 7.7% lies in the top ten. The sequence was obtained from a woman aged 25 to 45 in good health. This chain joins TRBV7-2 and TRBJ1-2, with 7 bases lining up with TRBD1. The source material was blood. The CDR3 nucleotides read TGTGCCAGCAGCACTACGGGACAGTCCTCCTATGGCTACACCTTC. Amino acids: CASSTTGQSSYGYTF.